These T cell receptor beta chains were read from a single sample in a study of blood T cell repertoires in COVID-19. The assay was immunoSEQ multiplex PCR, and TCRdb's table has in-frame clones only and misses some. The profile covers around 470,000 clones, with roughly 88% appearing a single time and 0.55% to 0.75% taken by the ten largest. Sequencing was carried out using PBMCs or T cells enriched from blood (not recorded which). Every receptor here comes from a man between 18 and 29 years old who had recovered from COVID-19. The CDR3 runs from the conserved cysteine through the conserved F or W. Fields, in order: CDR3 DNA, CDR3 protein, J gene, clone size, D gene, V gene. The D gene is left open where the match is weak. The listing skips clone size in some rows; elsewhere it reads once, few, many or a size class.

cdr3_nt: TGTGCCAGCAGCTTCTTCGGTGGGAGGGCCACGGATGAGCAGTTCTTC
cdr3_aa: CASSFFGGRATDEQFF
j_call: TRBJ2-1
clone_size: -
d_call: TRBD2
v_call: TRBV5-8

cdr3_nt: TGTGCCATCAGTGAGTCGACAGGGGGTTTCGAGGGCTACACCTTC
cdr3_aa: CAISESTGGFEGYTF
j_call: TRBJ1-2
clone_size: once
d_call: TRBD1
v_call: TRBV10-3

cdr3_nt: TGTGCCACCGAACCCGGGACAGGGATCAATCAGCCCCAGCATTTT
cdr3_aa: CATEPGTGINQPQHF
j_call: TRBJ1-5
clone_size: -
d_call: TRBD1
v_call: TRBV10-3

cdr3_nt: TGTGCCAGCAGTCACGCTTTCTTACTAGCGGGAGGCACAGATACGCAGTATTTT
cdr3_aa: CASSHAFLLAGGTDTQYF
j_call: TRBJ2-3
clone_size: -
d_call: TRBD2
v_call: TRBV28

cdr3_nt: TGTGCCAGTAGTATAAGACAGGGGGTGGCTGAAAAACTGTTTTTT
cdr3_aa: CASSIRQGVAEKLFF
j_call: TRBJ1-4
clone_size: -
d_call: TRBD1
v_call: TRBV19

cdr3_nt: TGTGCCACCCATTCGCAGGGATGGAATTCACCCCTCCACTTT
cdr3_aa: CATHSQGWNSPLHF
j_call: TRBJ1-6
clone_size: -
d_call: -
v_call: TRBV6-5

cdr3_nt: TGCGCCAGCAGCTTGAGATTAGCGGGTGACAATGAGCAGTTCTTC
cdr3_aa: CASSLRLAGDNEQFF
j_call: TRBJ2-1
clone_size: -
d_call: TRBD2
v_call: TRBV5-1

cdr3_nt: TGTGCCAGCAGCTTAGGTCCAGGGCCTTACGAGCAGTACTTC
cdr3_aa: CASSLGPGPYEQYF
j_call: TRBJ2-7
clone_size: -
d_call: -
v_call: TRBV11-3

cdr3_nt: TGTGCCAGCAGACCTGACAGGGCCAATTCACCCCTCCACTTT
cdr3_aa: CASRPDRANSPLHF
j_call: TRBJ1-6
clone_size: -
d_call: TRBD1
v_call: TRBV27

cdr3_nt: TGCAGCGGACGAACAGGGGGAGAGACCCAGTACTTC
cdr3_aa: CSGRTGGETQYF
j_call: TRBJ2-5
clone_size: once
d_call: TRBD1
v_call: TRBV29-1

cdr3_nt: TGTGCCAGCTCACCAACCAGGGTTTTCGACTATGGCTACACCTTC
cdr3_aa: CASSPTRVFDYGYTF
j_call: TRBJ1-2
clone_size: -
d_call: -
v_call: TRBV18

cdr3_nt: TGTGCCAGCAGCCCCCACGAGAGACAGGGGGCCGGTGGCTACACCTTC
cdr3_aa: CASSPHERQGAGGYTF
j_call: TRBJ1-2
clone_size: -
d_call: TRBD1
v_call: TRBV9

cdr3_nt: TGTGCCAGCAGGGGAGGCTGGATCGGGCGGATCGAATATGGCTACACCTTC
cdr3_aa: CASRGGWIGRIEYGYTF
j_call: TRBJ1-2
clone_size: once
d_call: -
v_call: TRBV2

cdr3_nt: TGTGCCAGCAGCACCAACAGGGGGACCCTGGGGGCGGGCTATGGCTACACCTTC
cdr3_aa: CASSTNRGTLGAGYGYTF
j_call: TRBJ1-2
clone_size: -
d_call: -
v_call: TRBV21-1